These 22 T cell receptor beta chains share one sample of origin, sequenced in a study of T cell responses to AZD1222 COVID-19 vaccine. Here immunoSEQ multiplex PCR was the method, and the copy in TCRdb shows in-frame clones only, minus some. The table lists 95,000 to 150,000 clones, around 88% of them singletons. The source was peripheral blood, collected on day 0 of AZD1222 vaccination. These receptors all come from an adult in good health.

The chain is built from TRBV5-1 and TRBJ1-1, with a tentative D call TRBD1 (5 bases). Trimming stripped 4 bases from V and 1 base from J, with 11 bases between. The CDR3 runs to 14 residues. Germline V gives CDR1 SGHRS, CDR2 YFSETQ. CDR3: CASSPRVGNTEAFF. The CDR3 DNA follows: TGCGCCAGCAGCCCCAGGGTGGGGAACACTGAAGCTTTCTTT. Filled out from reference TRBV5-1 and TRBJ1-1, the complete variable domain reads KAGVTQTPRYLIKTRGQQVTLSCSPISGHRSVSWYQQTPGQGLQFLFEYFSETQRNKGNFPGRFSGRQFSNSRSEMNVSTLELGDSALYLCASSPRVGNTEAFFGQGTRLTVV.

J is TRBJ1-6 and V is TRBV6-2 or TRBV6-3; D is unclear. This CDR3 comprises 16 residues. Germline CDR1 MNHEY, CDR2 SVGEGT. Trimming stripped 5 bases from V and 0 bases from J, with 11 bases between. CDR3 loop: CASSERPSSYNSPLHF. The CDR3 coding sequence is TGTGCCAGCAGTGAGAGACCGAGCTCCTATAATTCACCCCTCCACTTT.

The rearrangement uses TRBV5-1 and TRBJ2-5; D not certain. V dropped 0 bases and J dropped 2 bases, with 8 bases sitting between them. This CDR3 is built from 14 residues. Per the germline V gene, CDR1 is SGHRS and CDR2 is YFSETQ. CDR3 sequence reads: CASSLGSLQETQYF. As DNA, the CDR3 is TGCGCCAGCAGCTTGGGGTCCCTTCAAGAGACCCAGTACTTC.

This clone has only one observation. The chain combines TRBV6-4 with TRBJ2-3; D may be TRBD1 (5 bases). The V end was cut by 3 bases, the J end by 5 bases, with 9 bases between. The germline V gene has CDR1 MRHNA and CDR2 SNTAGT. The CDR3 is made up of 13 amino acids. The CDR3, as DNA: TGTGCCAGCAGTGAAAGGGGCGGAGATACGCAGTATTTT. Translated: CASSERGGDTQYF.

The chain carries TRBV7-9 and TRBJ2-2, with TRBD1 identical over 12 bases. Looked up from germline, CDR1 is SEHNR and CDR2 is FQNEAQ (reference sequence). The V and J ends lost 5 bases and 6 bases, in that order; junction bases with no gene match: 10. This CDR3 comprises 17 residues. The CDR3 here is CASSLNRDRGRPGELFF. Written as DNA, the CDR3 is TGTGCCAGCAGCCTAAACCGGGACAGGGGGCGCCCCGGGGAGCTGTTTTTT.

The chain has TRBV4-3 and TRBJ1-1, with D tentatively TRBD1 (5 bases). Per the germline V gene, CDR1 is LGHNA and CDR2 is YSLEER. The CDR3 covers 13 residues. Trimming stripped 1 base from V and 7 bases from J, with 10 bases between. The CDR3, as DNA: TGCGCCAGCAGCCAAGGGGGCAGGGTTGAAGCTTTCTTT. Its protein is CASSQGGRVEAFF.

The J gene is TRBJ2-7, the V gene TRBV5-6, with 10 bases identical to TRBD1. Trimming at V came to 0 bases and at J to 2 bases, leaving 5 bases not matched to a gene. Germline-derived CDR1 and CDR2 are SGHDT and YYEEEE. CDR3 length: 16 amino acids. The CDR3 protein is CASSLVGTGATYEQYF. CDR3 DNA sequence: TGTGCCAGCAGCTTGGTCGGGACAGGGGCGACCTACGAGCAGTACTTC.

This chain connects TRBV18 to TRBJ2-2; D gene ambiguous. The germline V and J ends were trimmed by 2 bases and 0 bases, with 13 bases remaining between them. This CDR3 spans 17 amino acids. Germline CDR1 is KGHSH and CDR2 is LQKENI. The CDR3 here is CASSPGGRPSNTGELFF. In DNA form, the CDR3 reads TGTGCCAGCTCACCAGGTGGCAGGCCGTCGAACACCGGGGAGCTGTTTTTT.

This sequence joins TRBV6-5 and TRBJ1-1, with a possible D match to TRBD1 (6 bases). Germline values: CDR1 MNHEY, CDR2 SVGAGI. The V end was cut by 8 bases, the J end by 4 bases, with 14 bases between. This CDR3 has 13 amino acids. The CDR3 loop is CASRSGAGTEAFF. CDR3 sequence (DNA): TGTGCCAGCCGGTCGGGGGCAGGCACTGAAGCTTTCTTT.

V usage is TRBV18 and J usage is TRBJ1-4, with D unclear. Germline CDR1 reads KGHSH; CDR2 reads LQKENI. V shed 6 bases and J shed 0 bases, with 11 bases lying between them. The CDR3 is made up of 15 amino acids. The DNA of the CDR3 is TGTGCCAGCTCCCCGTCTAGCCCAACTAATGAAAAACTGTTTTTT. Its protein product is CASSPSSPTNEKLFF.

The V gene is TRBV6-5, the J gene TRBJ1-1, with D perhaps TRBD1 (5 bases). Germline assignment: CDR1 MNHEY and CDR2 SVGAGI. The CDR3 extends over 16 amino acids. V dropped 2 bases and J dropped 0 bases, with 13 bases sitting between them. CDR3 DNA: TGTGCCAGCAGTTACGCCGGGACTGCCATGAACACTGAAGCTTTCTTT. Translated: CASSYAGTAMNTEAFF.

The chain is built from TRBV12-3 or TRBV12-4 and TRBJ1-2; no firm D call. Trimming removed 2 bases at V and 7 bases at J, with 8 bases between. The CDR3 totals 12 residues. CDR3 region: CASSLTRSGYTF. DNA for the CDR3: TGTGCCAGCAGTTTAACTCGTTCTGGCTACACCTTC.

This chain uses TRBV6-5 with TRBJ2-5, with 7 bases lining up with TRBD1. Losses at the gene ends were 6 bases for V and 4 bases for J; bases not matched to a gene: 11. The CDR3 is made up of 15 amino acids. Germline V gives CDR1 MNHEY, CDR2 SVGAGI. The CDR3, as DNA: TGTGCCAGCAGACTCGACAGGGTGGGGCGAGAGACCCAGTACTTC. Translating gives CASRLDRVGRETQYF.

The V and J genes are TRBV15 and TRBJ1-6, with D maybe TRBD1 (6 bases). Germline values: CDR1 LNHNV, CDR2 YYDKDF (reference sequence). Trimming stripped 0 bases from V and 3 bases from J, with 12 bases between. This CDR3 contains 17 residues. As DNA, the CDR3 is TGTGCCACCAGCAGAGATACAGGGCCTGTCTATAATTCACCCCTCCACTTT. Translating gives CATSRDTGPVYNSPLHF.

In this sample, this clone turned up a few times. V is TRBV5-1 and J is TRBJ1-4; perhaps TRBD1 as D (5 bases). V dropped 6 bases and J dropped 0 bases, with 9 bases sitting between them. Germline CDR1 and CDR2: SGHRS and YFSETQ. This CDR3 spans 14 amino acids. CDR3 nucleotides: TGCGCCAGCACCGGGGGAGCAACTAATGAAAAACTGTTTTTT. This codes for CASTGGATNEKLFF.

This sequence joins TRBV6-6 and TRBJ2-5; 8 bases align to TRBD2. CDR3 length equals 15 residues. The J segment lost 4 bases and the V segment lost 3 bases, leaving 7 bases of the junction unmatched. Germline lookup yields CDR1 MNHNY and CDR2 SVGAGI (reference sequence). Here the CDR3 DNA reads TGTGCCAGCAGTTATTCCCGACTAGCGTCAGAGACCCAGTACTTC. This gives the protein CASSYSRLASETQYF.

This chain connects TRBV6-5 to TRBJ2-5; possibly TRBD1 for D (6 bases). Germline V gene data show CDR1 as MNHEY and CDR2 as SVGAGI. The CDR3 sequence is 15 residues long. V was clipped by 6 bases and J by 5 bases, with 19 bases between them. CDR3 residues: CASRSPLTGRETQYF. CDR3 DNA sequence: TGTGCCAGCAGATCTCCACTGACAGGACGGGAGACCCAGTACTTC.

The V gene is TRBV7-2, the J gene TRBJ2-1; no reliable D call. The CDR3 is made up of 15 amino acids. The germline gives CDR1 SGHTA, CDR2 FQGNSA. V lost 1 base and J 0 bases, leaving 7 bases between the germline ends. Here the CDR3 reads CASSLGGPSYNEQFF. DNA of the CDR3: TGTGCCAGCAGCTTAGGAGGACCCTCCTACAATGAGCAGTTCTTC.

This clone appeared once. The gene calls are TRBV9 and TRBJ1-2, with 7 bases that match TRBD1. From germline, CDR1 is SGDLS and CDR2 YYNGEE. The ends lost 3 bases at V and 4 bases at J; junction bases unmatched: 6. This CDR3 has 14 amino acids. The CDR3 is CASSATGISYGYTF. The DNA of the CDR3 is TGTGCCAGCAGCGCGACAGGGATTAGCTATGGCTACACCTTC.

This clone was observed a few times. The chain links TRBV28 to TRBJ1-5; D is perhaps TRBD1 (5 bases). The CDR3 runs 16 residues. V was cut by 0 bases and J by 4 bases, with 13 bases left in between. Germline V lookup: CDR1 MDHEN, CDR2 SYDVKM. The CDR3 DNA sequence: TGTGCCAGCAGTTTATGGGGGGGGGAAGGGAATCAGCCCCAGCATTTT. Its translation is CASSLWGGEGNQPQHF.

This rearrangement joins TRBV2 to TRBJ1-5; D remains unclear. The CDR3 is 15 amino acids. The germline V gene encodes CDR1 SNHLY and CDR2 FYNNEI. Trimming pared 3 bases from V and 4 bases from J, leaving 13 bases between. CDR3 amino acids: CASSEFPRNNQPQHF. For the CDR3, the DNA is TGTGCCAGCAGTGAGTTTCCCAGAAATAATCAGCCCCAGCATTTT.

CDR3 sequence: CASSFLAGTDTQYF. CDR3 nucleotide sequence: TGTGCCAGCAGTTTTTTGGCGGGCACAGATACGCAGTATTTT. The gene calls are TRBV28 and TRBJ2-3; D uncertain. The CDR3 covers 14 residues. V gave up 3 bases and J gave up 1 base, with 8 bases separating them. CDR1 and CDR2 from the germline V gene are MDHEN and SYDVKM. Filled out from reference TRBV28 and TRBJ2-3, the complete variable domain reads DVKVTQSSRYLVKRTGEKVFLECVQDMDHENMFWYRQDPGLGLRLIYFSYDVKMKEKGDIPEGYSVSREKKERFSLILESASTNQTSMYLCASSFLAGTDTQYFGPGTRLTVL.